This paragraph covers one TCR beta chain sequence. This clone's antigen is unknown. Base-call qualities are not available, and no considerably larger clone is one nucleotide away. These data originate in a study of control samples from healthy donors and cancer patients (dated by TCRdb to 2019 to 2021). V gives up 4 bases and J gives up 4 bases, and the segment between their germline ends measures 19 bases. In the germline V gene (reference sequence), CDR1 corresponds to LNHDA and CDR2 to SQIVND. From the cysteine up to the phenylalanine, the CDR3 has a length of 17 residues. Of all the DNA, just the CDR3 is kept, 51 bases in frame from base 1. Libraries were constructed by the immunoSEQ multiplex PCR assay. Imported from immuneACCESS, the table was reduced by TCRdb to in-frame sequences with V and J called. These copies leave out some clones; in studies compared against another copy, an unresolved V gene accounts for under half, and the cause of the remainder is not known. Present in this sample are 110,000 or so clones, 85% to 90% of which were seen just once. The top ten hold around 17% of the sample.

This chain joins TRBV19 to TRBJ2-2, and TRBD2 may be the D gene, going by 6 matching bases. The clonotype originates from a woman aged 50 to 60 in good health. Sequencing was done on a sample of blood. The CDR3 reads as follows: CASSRIRGMGGTGELFF. The DNA reads as follows: TGTGCCAGTAGTAGGATTCGCGGGATGGGGGGCACCGGGGAGCTGTTTTTT.